These 2 T cell receptor beta chains were sequenced from one sample in a study of cytomegalovirus exposure and HLA in healthy donors. Amplification used 60 Vbeta primers and 13 Jbeta primers. Method: immunoSEQ multiplex PCR; TCRdb's copy keeps in-frame clones and lacks some. Of 150,000 to 200,000 clones in the sample, over 60% are singletons; the top ten hold around 5.7%. Sequencing input: PBMCs. All receptors come from a man between 40 and 49 years old in good health and CMV-seronegative.

V gene TRBV2 combines with J gene TRBJ1-5; 7 bases align to TRBD1. Germline V lookup: CDR1 SNHLY, CDR2 FYNNEI. This CDR3 has 15 residues. The J segment lost 4 bases and the V segment lost 10 bases, leaving 13 bases of the junction unmatched. The CDR3 DNA reads TGTGCCACCTCCCCAGGACAGGATAGGAATCAGCCCCAGCATTTT. Protein sequence: CATSPGQDRNQPQHF.

This clone was found a few times. This chain uses TRBV6-5 with TRBJ2-5, with TRBD1 matching 8 bases. The germline V gene encodes CDR1 MNHEY and CDR2 SVGAGI. Trimming took 0 bases from V and 5 from J; bases not matched to a gene: 8. There are 16 residues in the CDR3. CDR3 DNA: TGTGCCAGCAGTTACTCGATGGCAGGGGGCGAGGAGACCCAGTACTTC. Residues: CASSYSMAGGEETQYF.